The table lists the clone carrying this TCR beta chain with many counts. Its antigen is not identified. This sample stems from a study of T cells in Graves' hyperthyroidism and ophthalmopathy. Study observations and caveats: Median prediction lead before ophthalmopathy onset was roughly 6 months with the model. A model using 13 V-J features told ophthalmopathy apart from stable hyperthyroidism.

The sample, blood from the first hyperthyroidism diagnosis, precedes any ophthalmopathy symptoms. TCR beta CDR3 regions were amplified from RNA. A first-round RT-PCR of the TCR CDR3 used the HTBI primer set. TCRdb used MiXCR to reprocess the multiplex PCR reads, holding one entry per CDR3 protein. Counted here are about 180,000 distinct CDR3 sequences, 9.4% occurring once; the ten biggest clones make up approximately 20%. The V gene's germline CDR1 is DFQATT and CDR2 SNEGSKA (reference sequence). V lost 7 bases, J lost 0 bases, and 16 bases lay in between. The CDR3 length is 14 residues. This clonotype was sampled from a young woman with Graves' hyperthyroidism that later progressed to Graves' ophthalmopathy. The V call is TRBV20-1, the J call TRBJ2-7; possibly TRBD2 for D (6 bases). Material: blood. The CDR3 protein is CSVTATSPSYEQYF. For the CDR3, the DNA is TGCAGTGTAACAGCGACTAGTCCCTCCTACGAGCAGTACTTC.